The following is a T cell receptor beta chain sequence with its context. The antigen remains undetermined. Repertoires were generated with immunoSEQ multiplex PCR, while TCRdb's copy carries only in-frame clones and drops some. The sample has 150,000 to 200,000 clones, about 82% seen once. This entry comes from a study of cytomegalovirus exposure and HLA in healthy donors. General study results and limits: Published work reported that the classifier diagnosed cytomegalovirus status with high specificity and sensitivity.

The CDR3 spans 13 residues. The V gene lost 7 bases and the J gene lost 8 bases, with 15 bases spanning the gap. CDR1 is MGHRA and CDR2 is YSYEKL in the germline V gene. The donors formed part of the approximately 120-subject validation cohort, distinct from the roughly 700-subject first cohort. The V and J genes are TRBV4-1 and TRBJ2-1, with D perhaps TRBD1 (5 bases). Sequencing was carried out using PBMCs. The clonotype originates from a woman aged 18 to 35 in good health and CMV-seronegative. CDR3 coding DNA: TGCGCCAGCACAAGTCAGGGCCAATATGAGCAGTTCTTC. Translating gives CASTSQGQYEQFF.